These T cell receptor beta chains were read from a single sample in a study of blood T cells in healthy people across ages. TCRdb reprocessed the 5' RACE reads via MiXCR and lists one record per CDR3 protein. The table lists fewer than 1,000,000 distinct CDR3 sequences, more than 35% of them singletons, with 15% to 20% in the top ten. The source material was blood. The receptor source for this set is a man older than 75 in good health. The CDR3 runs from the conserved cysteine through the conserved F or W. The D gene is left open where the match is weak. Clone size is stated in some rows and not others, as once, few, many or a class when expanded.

CDR3: CASSLLQGGQYF
DNA: TGTGCCAGCAGTTTGTTACAGGGGGGGCAGTATTTT
V: TRBV28
size: once
D: TRBD1
J: TRBJ2-3

CDR3: CASSRNRDSMGEQYF
DNA: TGCGCCAGCAGCCGAAACCGGGACTCTATGGGGGAGCAGTACTTC
V: TRBV5-1
size: NA
D: NA
J: TRBJ2-5

CDR3: CSVRDASRGANVLTF
DNA: TGCAGTGTAAGAGATGCGTCTCGGGGGGCCAACGTCCTGACTTTC
V: TRBV20-1
size: few
D: NA
J: TRBJ2-6

CDR3: CAKRRQGEKLFF
DNA: TGTGCCAAGAGGAGACAGGGCGAAAAACTGTTTTTT
V: TRBV4-2
size: NA
D: TRBD1
J: TRBJ1-4

CDR3: CASIDRGAGACNEQFF
DNA: TGTGCCAGCATCGATCGGGGGGCGGGAGCCTGCAATGAGCAGTTCTTC
V: TRBV28
size: few
D: NA
J: TRBJ2-1

CDR3: CASSATGHQEDGYTF
DNA: TGCGCCAGCAGCGCTACGGGACACCAGGAGGATGGCTACACCTTC
V: TRBV5-1
size: few
D: NA
J: TRBJ1-2

CDR3: CASSLEEDRGNTEAFF
DNA: TGTGCCAGCAGCTTAGAGGAGGACAGGGGGAACACTGAAGCTTTCTTT
V: TRBV7-6
size: few
D: TRBD1
J: TRBJ1-1

CDR3: CASIQGLAGYNEQYF
DNA: TGTGCCAGCATCCAGGGACTAGCGGGGTACAATGAGCAGTACTTC
V: TRBV7-2
size: NA
D: TRBD2
J: TRBJ2-7

CDR3: CASKKRGRTDTQYF
DNA: TGTGCCAGCAAAAAGCGGGGGCGCACAGATACGCAGTATTTT
V: TRBV28
size: few
D: TRBD2
J: TRBJ2-3

CDR3: CASSQGNPLSDEQFF
DNA: TGCGCCAGCAGCCAAGGTAACCCACTAAGCGATGAGCAGTTCTTC
V: TRBV4-3
size: NA
D: NA
J: TRBJ2-1

CDR3: CATSEREYDNEQFF
DNA: TGTGCCACCAGTGAGCGGGAGTACGACAATGAGCAGTTCTTC
V: TRBV24-1
size: NA
D: TRBD2
J: TRBJ2-1

CDR3: CASSQSGSNQPQHF
DNA: TGTGCCAGTAGTCAGAGTGGTAGCAATCAGCCCCAGCATTTT
V: TRBV19
size: NA
D: NA
J: TRBJ1-5

CDR3: CASVKNTGELFF
DNA: TGTGCCAGTGTCAAGAACACCGGGGAGCTGTTTTTT
V: TRBV28
size: few
D: NA
J: TRBJ2-2

CDR3: CASRQGGENIQYF
DNA: TGTGCCAGTAGACAGGGTGGAGAAAACATTCAGTACTTC
V: TRBV2
size: few
D: TRBD1
J: TRBJ2-4

CDR3: CASSSPDRWETQYF
DNA: TGTGCCAGCAGTTCCCCCGACAGGTGGGAGACCCAGTACTTC
V: TRBV2
size: NA
D: NA
J: TRBJ2-5

CDR3: CASSQSIYNEQFF
DNA: TGTGCCAGCAGTCAGAGTATTTACAATGAGCAGTTCTTC
V: TRBV6-1
size: few
D: NA
J: TRBJ2-1

CDR3: CASSEQGDEQFF
DNA: TGTGCCAGCAGTGAACAGGGCGATGAGCAGTTCTTC
V: TRBV2
size: few
D: NA
J: TRBJ2-1

CDR3: CASSVEGRASYNKQFF
DNA: TGTGCCAGCAGCGTAGAGGGGCGAGCCTCCTACAATAAGCAGTTCTTC
V: TRBV9
size: once
D: NA
J: TRBJ2-1

CDR3: CASSNSGMNTGELFF
DNA: TGTGCCAGCAGCAATAGCGGGATGAACACCGGGGAGCTGTTTTTT
V: TRBV11-2
size: few
D: TRBD2
J: TRBJ2-2

CDR3: CASSRTGTEAFF
DNA: TGTGCCAGCAGTCGAACCGGGACAGAAGCTTTCTTT
V: TRBV25-1
size: NA
D: NA
J: TRBJ1-1

CDR3: CASSLDPGLAGRTTDTQYF
DNA: TGTGCCAGCAGCTTAGATCCGGGACTAGCGGGAAGAACCACAGATACGCAGTATTTT
V: TRBV11-2
size: few
D: TRBD2
J: TRBJ2-3

CDR3: CASSFTSNTEAFF
DNA: TGTGCCAGCAGCTTTACCAGTAACACTGAAGCTTTCTTT
V: TRBV7-3
size: once
D: NA
J: TRBJ1-1

CDR3: CSTSLKDRGRRSNQPQHF
DNA: TGCAGCACCTCCTTAAAGGACAGGGGGCGACGGAGCAATCAGCCCCAGCATTTT
V: TRBV29-1
size: NA
D: TRBD1
J: TRBJ1-5

CDR3: CAIKRGDSGANVLTF
DNA: TGTGCCATCAAAAGAGGGGACTCTGGGGCCAACGTCCTGACTTTC
V: TRBV10-3
size: few
D: NA
J: TRBJ2-6

CDR3: CASSLVPEIYEQYF
DNA: TGTGCCAGCAGCTTAGTCCCGGAAATTTACGAGCAGTACTTC
V: TRBV7-2
size: NA
D: NA
J: TRBJ2-7

CDR3: CAWSVPGRALYNEQFF
DNA: TGTGCCTGGAGTGTACCCGGGAGGGCCCTGTACAATGAGCAGTTCTTC
V: TRBV30
size: many
D: TRBD2
J: TRBJ2-1

CDR3: CASSQDSRGGETQYF
DNA: TGTGCCAGCAGCCAAGATTCAAGAGGGGGAGAGACCCAGTACTTC
V: TRBV4-2
size: NA
D: NA
J: TRBJ2-5

CDR3: CASSFTWVPDTQYF
DNA: TGTGCCAGCAGTTTCACTTGGGTCCCAGATACGCAGTATTTT
V: TRBV12-3/TRBV12-4
size: NA
D: NA
J: TRBJ2-3

CDR3: CASSESWTGVGEQYF
DNA: TGTGCCAGCAGTGAATCTTGGACAGGGGTAGGCGAGCAGTACTTC
V: TRBV25-1
size: NA
D: TRBD1
J: TRBJ2-7

CDR3: CASSVRQGYNEQFF
DNA: TGTGCCAGCAGTGTGAGACAGGGGTACAATGAGCAGTTCTTC
V: TRBV2
size: NA
D: TRBD1
J: TRBJ2-1

CDR3: CASKATNYGYTF
DNA: TGTGCCAGCAAGGCAACTAACTATGGCTACACCTTC
V: TRBV6-6
size: few
D: NA
J: TRBJ1-2

CDR3: CASSQDMRGGTDTQYF
DNA: TGTGCCAGCAGCCAAGATATGAGGGGGGGCACAGATACGCAGTATTTT
V: TRBV4-2
size: NA
D: NA
J: TRBJ2-3

CDR3: CSALKGDTQYF
DNA: TGCAGTGCTCTCAAAGGAGATACGCAGTATTTT
V: TRBV20-1
size: NA
D: NA
J: TRBJ2-3

CDR3: CASSLGGGDEKLFF
DNA: TGCGCCAGCAGCTTGGGGGGCGGAGATGAAAAACTGTTTTTT
V: TRBV5-1
size: NA
D: NA
J: TRBJ1-4

CDR3: CASSQEWQTSGANVLTF
DNA: TGTGCCAGCAGCCAAGAGTGGCAGACCTCTGGGGCCAACGTCCTGACTTTC
V: TRBV4-2
size: NA
D: NA
J: TRBJ2-6

CDR3: CASAGDRGNEQFF
DNA: TGTGCCAGCGCAGGGGACCGCGGCAATGAGCAGTTCTTC
V: TRBV2
size: NA
D: NA
J: TRBJ2-1

CDR3: CASSQVDGGYGYTF
DNA: TGTGCCAGCAGCCAAGTAGACGGGGGCTATGGCTACACCTTC
V: TRBV4-2
size: NA
D: NA
J: TRBJ1-2

CDR3: CASSLEGDTGWDNQPQHF
DNA: TGTGCCAGCAGCTTAGAGGGAGATACAGGGTGGGACAATCAGCCCCAGCATTTT
V: TRBV7-2
size: NA
D: NA
J: TRBJ1-5

CDR3: CASSKAGGGETQYF
DNA: TGTGCCAGCAGCAAGGCAGGGGGTGGGGAGACCCAGTACTTC
V: TRBV28
size: few
D: TRBD1
J: TRBJ2-5

CDR3: CASSFTDTDYGYTF
DNA: TGTGCCAGCAGCTTTACAGACACTGACTATGGCTACACCTTC
V: TRBV7-9
size: NA
D: NA
J: TRBJ1-2

CDR3: CASSLVASGGGKQYF
DNA: TGCGCCAGCAGCTTGGTGGCTAGCGGTGGGGGCAAGCAGTACTTC
V: TRBV5-1
size: many
D: NA
J: TRBJ2-5

CDR3: CASSPRRSDYGYTF
DNA: TGTGCCAGCAGCCCCCGCCGGAGTGATTATGGCTACACCTTC
V: TRBV6-6
size: NA
D: NA
J: TRBJ1-2

CDR3: CASSYSNAQRETQYF
DNA: TGTGCCAGCAGTTACTCGAACGCACAGCGAGAGACCCAGTACTTC
V: TRBV6-5
size: NA
D: NA
J: TRBJ2-5

CDR3: CSAREDSSYEQYF
DNA: TGCAGTGCTAGAGAAGATAGCTCCTACGAGCAGTACTTC
V: TRBV20-1
size: NA
D: NA
J: TRBJ2-7

CDR3: CASSPLAGLEQFF
DNA: TGTGCCAGCAGTCCTCTAGCGGGATTGGAGCAGTTCTTC
V: TRBV27
size: NA
D: TRBD2
J: TRBJ2-1

CDR3: CASSHNPGTSEAETQYF
DNA: TGCGCCAGCAGCCACAACCCTGGGACTAGCGAGGCAGAGACCCAGTACTTC
V: TRBV4-1
size: NA
D: TRBD2
J: TRBJ2-5

CDR3: CASSLSPVGSGAVGNTIYF
DNA: TGTGCCAGCAGTTTATCCCCCGTTGGGTCGGGGGCTGTTGGAAACACCATATATTTT
V: TRBV28
size: NA
D: NA
J: TRBJ1-3

CDR3: CASSPKRAGEQFF
DNA: TGTGCCAGCAGCCCAAAGAGGGCGGGTGAGCAGTTCTTC
V: TRBV6-1
size: NA
D: NA
J: TRBJ2-1

CDR3: CASSCAFMNTEAFF
DNA: TGTGCCAGCAGTTGCGCCTTCATGAACACTGAAGCTTTCTTT
V: TRBV6-6
size: once
D: NA
J: TRBJ1-1

CDR3: CSAGWDPRDSYGQYF
DNA: TGCAGTGCTGGATGGGACCCCCGGGACTCCTACGGGCAGTACTTC
V: TRBV20-1
size: NA
D: NA
J: TRBJ2-7

CDR3: CASSLGGLHTDTQYF
DNA: TGTGCCAGCAGCTTAGGAGGGCTTCACACAGATACGCAGTATTTT
V: TRBV7-2
size: NA
D: NA
J: TRBJ2-3

CDR3: CASSLAGQGMYEQYF
DNA: TGTGCCAGCAGCCTGGCGGGACAGGGGATGTACGAGCAGTACTTC
V: TRBV6-1
size: NA
D: TRBD1
J: TRBJ2-7

CDR3: CASSFLKTNQPQHF
DNA: TGTGCCAGCAGTTTCCTTAAAACCAATCAGCCCCAGCATTTT
V: TRBV7-8
size: NA
D: NA
J: TRBJ1-5

CDR3: CASSEPERGAYEQYF
DNA: TGTGCCAGCAGTGAGCCGGAGAGGGGGGCCTACGAGCAGTACTTC
V: TRBV6-1
size: NA
D: NA
J: TRBJ2-7

CDR3: CSARVWESTEAFF
DNA: TGCAGTGCTAGAGTCTGGGAGTCCACTGAAGCTTTCTTT
V: TRBV20-1
size: NA
D: NA
J: TRBJ1-1

CDR3: CASSRQGKDTGELFF
DNA: TGTGCCAGCAGTAGACAGGGAAAGGACACCGGGGAGCTGTTTTTT
V: TRBV7-2
size: NA
D: TRBD1
J: TRBJ2-2

CDR3: CASSMGPLYEQYF
DNA: TGTGCCAGCAGTATGGGACCGCTGTACGAGCAGTACTTC
V: TRBV28
size: few
D: NA
J: TRBJ2-7